These T cell receptor beta chains were read from a single sample in a study of T cell repertoires in cytomegalovirus infection. Via MiXCR, TCRdb re-called the reads, giving one row per CDR3 protein. Of fewer than 200,000 distinct CDR3 sequences detected, about 21% appear once; the ten largest clones hold around 3.2%. Sequenced input: PBMCs. These receptors were obtained from a human donor in good health (CMV status not recorded). Some clones in this sample may be carry-over from other donors' samples. The CDR3 runs from the conserved cysteine through the conserved F or W. The D gene is left open where the match is weak. Clone size appears in some rows only: once, few, many, or a class for an expanded clone.

>TRBJ2-3|TRBV7-6|.|.
TGTGCCAGCAGCTTAGCAGGGGGCATGTCGGGGGCGCAGTATTTT
CASSLAGGMSGAQYF
>TRBJ2-1|TRBV29-1|.|few
TGCAGCGTTGACGGGGGCTCCTACAATGAGCAGTTCTTC
CSVDGGSYNEQFF
>TRBJ2-5|TRBV28|TRBD1|many
TGTGCCAGCAGTTCTGCCGGGACAGGGGGCGAGACCCAGTACTTC
CASSSAGTGGETQYF
>TRBJ2-2|TRBV14|TRBD2|.
TGTGCCAGCAGCCAAGATCCCCCTAGCGGGATGAACACCGGGGAGCTGTTTTTT
CASSQDPPSGMNTGELFF
>TRBJ2-1|TRBV2|TRBD2|few
TGTGCCAGCATAGTCCTAGCGGGAGGGCCGCACAATGAGCAGTTCTTC
CASIVLAGGPHNEQFF
>TRBJ1-1|TRBV15|TRBD1|.
TGTGCCACCAGCAGAGGTGGACAGGGGAACACTGAAGCTTTCTTT
CATSRGGQGNTEAFF
>TRBJ2-1|TRBV11-3|TRBD1|few
TGTGCCAGCAATTATCGGGCATCAGGGGGCAGGATATATGAGCAGTTCTTC
CASNYRASGGRIYEQFF
>TRBJ1-5|TRBV19|.|many
TGTGCCAGTAGTGCCAGAGGTGGCAGGGTCCTAAGTCAGCCCCAGCATTTT
CASSARGGRVLSQPQHF
>TRBJ1-5|TRBV6-2/TRBV6-3|TRBD1|.
TGTGCCAGCAGCCCCCACACGACAGGGGGCAAGGACCAGCCCCAGCATTTT
CASSPHTTGGKDQPQHF
>TRBJ2-1|TRBV6-1|TRBD1|many
TGTGCCAGCAGTGAACTAGGGGGCGGTAACAATGAGCAGTTCTTC
CASSELGGGNNEQFF
>TRBJ2-1|TRBV5-4|TRBD1|.
TGTGCCAGCAGCTCACAGGGGACCTACAATGAGCAGTTCTTC
CASSSQGTYNEQFF
>TRBJ2-1|TRBV2|TRBD1|.
TGTGCCACTAACCGACAGGGGTTCGGTGAGCAGTTCTTC
CATNRQGFGEQFF
>TRBJ1-2|TRBV7-2|.|.
TGTGCCAGCAGCGTATGGGGCGACAGTGGCGGAGGCTACACCTTC
CASSVWGDSGGGYTF
>TRBJ1-1|TRBV10-3|.|.
TGTGCCATCAGTGAGTCTGCAGGGCTCGGAGGAGCTTTCTTT
CAISESAGLGGAFF
>TRBJ2-1|TRBV10-2|.|.
TGCGCCAGCAGTGGGCAGGTTTTATTCAGCTCCTACAATGAGCAGTTCTTC
CASSGQVLFSSYNEQFF
>TRBJ2-3|TRBV20-1|TRBD2|few
TGCAGTGCTGGAACCATTAGCGGGAGCATTGCAGATACGCAGTATTTT
CSAGTISGSIADTQYF
>TRBJ1-1|TRBV2|TRBD1|.
TGTGCCAGCAGTGAGGGGTTTCCCGGGACAGGGGGCTCTCGAACTGAAGCTTTCTTT
CASSEGFPGTGGSRTEAFF
>TRBJ2-4|TRBV27|TRBD2|few
TGTGCCAGCAGTCCGGGACTAGCGGGGCCGGGGACAGCCAAAAACATTCAGTACTTC
CASSPGLAGPGTAKNIQYF
>TRBJ1-4|TRBV29-1|.|.
TGCAGCGTTGATTTCGATAATGGTGAAAAACTGTTTTTT
CSVDFDNGEKLFF
>TRBJ2-3|TRBV29-1|.|few
TGCAGCGTTGGAAGCCCCAACAGGGCTGGGACAGATACGCAGTATTTT
CSVGSPNRAGTDTQYF
>TRBJ2-1|TRBV7-2|TRBD2|many
TGTGCCAGCAGCTTAGATAGCGGGGGTTACAATGAGCAGTTCTTC
CASSLDSGGYNEQFF
>TRBJ2-1|TRBV15|.|.
TGTGCCACCAGCCTTGATCCTGTGGGATACAATGAGCAGTTCTTC
CATSLDPVGYNEQFF
>TRBJ2-7|TRBV29-1|.|many
TGCAGCGTTGAAGACCCGGACTCCTACGAGCAGTACTTC
CSVEDPDSYEQYF
>TRBJ2-1|TRBV12-3/TRBV12-4|TRBD2|many
TGTGCCAGCACCCAAAGTCTAGCGGGGGGGCACAATGAGCAGTTCTTC
CASTQSLAGGHNEQFF
>TRBJ1-1|TRBV5-4|.|few
TGTGCCAGCAGCCCTGAATTACAGGGATTTGTTGAAGCTTTCTTT
CASSPELQGFVEAFF
>TRBJ2-3|TRBV20-1|.|.
TGCAGTGCTGGACCGACCTTAGGCACAGATACGCAGTATTTT
CSAGPTLGTDTQYF
>TRBJ2-5|TRBV7-9|.|many
TGTGCCAGCAGCTCGCCGACTAGGGAGACCCAGTACTTC
CASSSPTRETQYF
>TRBJ2-1|TRBV7-2|.|many
TGTGCCAGCAGACCCGCGAGGAGCTCCTACAATGAGCAGTTCTTC
CASRPARSSYNEQFF
>TRBJ2-1|TRBV28|TRBD2|.
TGTGCCAGCTTCACTAGCGGGAGGGCAAATGAGCAGTTCTTC
CASFTSGRANEQFF
>TRBJ2-5|TRBV7-8|TRBD1|many
TGTGCCAGCAGCTCCGTAGTCGGGGGACAGGGTTTCGAGACCCAGTACTTC
CASSSVVGGQGFETQYF
>TRBJ1-5|TRBV19|TRBD1|many
TGTGCCAGTAGTATAGGGAAAGGGGACAGGGGGGGTCAGCCCCAGCATTTT
CASSIGKGDRGGQPQHF
>TRBJ1-1|TRBV7-2|.|many
TGTGCCAGCAGCTTAAGGGTAACGAACACTGAAGCTTTCTTT
CASSLRVTNTEAFF
>TRBJ2-1|TRBV7-6|TRBD2|.
TGTACCAGCAGCTTAAGTGGGCGGGAGGGTTCGGAGCAGTTCTTC
CTSSLSGREGSEQFF
>TRBJ2-2|TRBV11-2|.|many
TGTGCCAGCAGCTTAGAGCCGAACACCGGGGAGCTGTTTTTT
CASSLEPNTGELFF
>TRBJ2-1|TRBV12-3/TRBV12-4|.|once
TGTGCCAGCAGTGAGTGGGGGGCCAATGAGCAGTTCTTC
CASSEWGANEQFF
>TRBJ2-1|TRBV7-3|.|many
TGTGCCAGCAGCTTACCAACCGGGACTGCGGGCAATGAGCAGTTCTTC
CASSLPTGTAGNEQFF
>TRBJ2-3|TRBV7-3|TRBD2|few
TGTGCCAGCAGCTTGACCGGGGGGGCGGGGTCCACGGGCTCGCAGTATTTT
CASSLTGGAGSTGSQYF
>TRBJ2-3|TRBV7-2|.|many
TGTGCCAGCAGCTTAGAACCAAGCACAGATACGCAGTATTTT
CASSLEPSTDTQYF